The present T cell receptor (beta chain) was sequenced within a study of T cells in Graves' hyperthyroidism and ophthalmopathy. The V gene's germline CDR1 is DFQATT and CDR2 SNEGSKA (reference sequence). The CDR3 sequence is 14 residues long. V lost 5 bases and J lost 6, with 19 bases in between. This clonotype was observed at least ten times. Authors of the study amplified TCR beta CDR3 regions from RNA transcripts. Researchers ran a first-round RT-PCR on the TCR CDR3 using the HTBI primer set. TCRdb redid the calling of the multiplex PCR reads with MiXCR, one entry per CDR3 protein. This table holds around 700,000 distinct CDR3 sequences, 30% to 40% found once.

Sequenced input: blood. The chain recombines TRBV20-1 with TRBJ1-2, with a possible D match to TRBD1 (6 bases). The source of this sequence is a woman aged 40 to 50 with Graves' hyperthyroidism. CDR3 sequence: CSADPVQGGHGYTF. The DNA for the CDR3 is TGCAGTGCTGATCCCGTACAGGGAGGGCATGGCTACACCTTC.